Sequencing of this T cell receptor beta chain was carried out in a study of T cells after yellow fever vaccination. Study findings and constraints: Most primary-vaccination clones reappeared after the booster (approximately 95% CD4, 85% to 90% CD8). It was a weaker secondary response, yet one that peaked faster, at day 5 versus 15.

From the 5' RACE reads, TCRdb called clonotypes with MiXCR, one entry per CDR3 protein. The sample gives 250,000 or so distinct CDR3 sequences, roughly 3.5% of which show up once; roughly a fifth is in the top ten. This clonotype showed up just a few times. The target antigen is unknown. The sequencing used PBMCs, collected 15 days after the yellow fever booster vaccination. This clonotype was sampled from a man aged 18-30 years who received the YFV17D yellow fever vaccine.

The CDR3 reads CSVAPGGHEQFF. As DNA, the CDR3 is TGCAGCGTTGCCCCGGGGGGCCATGAGCAGTTCTTC. This sequence joins TRBV29-1 and TRBJ2-1; D may be TRBD2 (7 bases). Trimming stripped 4 bases from V and 8 bases from J, with 12 bases between. The CDR3 spans 12 residues. CDR1 and CDR2 (germline): SQVTM, ANQGSEA.